Each of the 18 T cell receptor beta chains below was sequenced from the same sample in a study of beta chain features in type 1 diabetes. Sequenced material consisted of expressed TCRB transcripts (all of the isolated RNA was reverse transcribed). Sequenced by immunoSEQ multiplex PCR; TCRdb stores in-frame clones only, minus some. The sample consists of around 340,000 clones, roughly a fifth of them appearing once. The material sequenced was naive CD4+ T cells from blood. Source of these receptors: a woman aged 18-29 years in good health.

V gene TRBV18 combines with J gene TRBJ1-4, with 7 nucleotides matching TRBD1. Trimming removed 4 bases from V and 0 bases from J; junction bases left unmatched: 5. Germline V CDR1 and CDR2: KGHSH, LQKENI. This CDR3 has 16 residues. DNA for the CDR3: TGTGCCAGCTCACGAGGACAGGCCGCAACTAATGAAAAACTGTTTTTT. It yields the protein CASSRGQAATNEKLFF. Combining the CDR3 with reference TRBV18 and TRBJ1-4 gives the whole variable domain NAGVMQNPRHLVRRRGQEARLRCSPMKGHSHVYWYRQLPEEGLKFMVYLQKENIIDESGMPKERFSAEFPKEGPSILRIQQVVRGDSAAYFCASSRGQAATNEKLFFGSGTQLSVL.

This sequence joins TRBV13 and TRBJ1-1; weak D call: TRBD1 (6 bases). V gave up 5 bases and J gave up 7 bases, with 14 bases separating them. The CDR3 runs 13 residues. Germline V gives CDR1 PRHDT, CDR2 FYEKMQ (reference sequence). The CDR3 reads CASSQVAGDEAFF. CDR3 nucleotides: TGTGCCAGCAGCCAAGTGGCAGGGGATGAAGCTTTCTTT.

The CDR3 reads CASSSPAQAVYEQYF. The CDR3 nucleotides are TGTGCCAGCAGTTCCCCGGCACAGGCGGTCTACGAGCAGTACTTC. This chain connects TRBV27 to TRBJ2-7; a possible D gene is TRBD1 (5 bases). The germline V gene has CDR1 MNHEY and CDR2 SMNVEV (reference sequence). V was clipped by 4 bases and J by 3 bases, with 16 bases between them. The CDR3 runs to 15 residues.

This clone was seen only a few times. V is TRBV5-1 and J is TRBJ2-7; 9 positions agree with TRBD1. The CDR3 covers 16 residues. The J segment lost 0 bases and the V segment lost 4 bases, leaving 8 bases of the junction unmatched. Germline V lookup: CDR1 SGHRS, CDR2 YFSETQ. The CDR3 DNA reads as TGCGCCAGCAGCGCCATAGGGACAGGGCTCTCCTACGAGCAGTACTTC. Amino acid sequence: CASSAIGTGLSYEQYF.

V gene TRBV30 combines with J gene TRBJ1-2; D possibly corresponds to TRBD1 (5 bases). The CDR3 has 13 amino acids. Per germline, CDR1 GTSNPN and CDR2 SVGIG (reference sequence). V was clipped by 5 bases and J by 6 bases, with 16 bases between them. This CDR3 reads CAWLYRGENGYTF. Here the CDR3 DNA reads TGTGCCTGGCTGTATCGGGGGGAGAATGGCTACACCTTC.

V and J are TRBV30 and TRBJ1-1, with TRBD1 identical over 10 bases. This CDR3 has 13 amino acids. V lost 8 bases and J lost 5; bases outside the gene matches: 8. Germline V gene data show CDR1 as GTSNPN and CDR2 as SVGIG (reference sequence). CDR3: CAASRDRGTEAFF. CDR3 nucleotides: TGTGCCGCCTCTCGGGACAGGGGTACTGAAGCTTTCTTT.

This clone has just a few counts. V and J are TRBV27 and TRBJ2-7, with D possibly being TRBD2 (5 bases). V was cut by 6 bases and J by 4 bases, with 16 bases left in between. The CDR3 length is 14 residues. Germline V gene sequence: CDR1 MNHEY, CDR2 SMNVEV (reference sequence). The CDR3 region is CASREDGSGYEQYF. The CDR3 coding sequence is TGTGCCAGCAGGGAGGATGGAAGTGGGTACGAGCAGTACTTC.

The sample holds one count of this clone. The chain couples TRBV7-9 to TRBJ1-2, with D perhaps matching TRBD1 (6 bases). This CDR3 has 15 amino acids. Germline lookup yields CDR1 SEHNR and CDR2 FQNEAQ (reference sequence). V was cut by 5 bases and J by 2 bases, with 15 bases left in between. The CDR3 here is CASSPWGGSNYGYTF. The CDR3 region has the DNA TGTGCCAGCAGCCCGTGGGGGGGCTCCAACTATGGCTACACCTTC.

The chain is built from TRBV9 and TRBJ1-4, with D uncertain. V lost 0 bases to trimming and J lost 7 bases, with 13 bases between them. The CDR3 runs to 15 residues. Germline values: CDR1 SGDLS, CDR2 YYNGEE. The CDR3: CASSVAGVGSEKLFF. The CDR3 bases are TGTGCCAGCAGCGTAGCTGGCGTCGGGAGTGAAAAACTGTTTTTT.

Written as DNA, the CDR3 is TGTGCCAGCAGCCAATCCGGACAGGGTACCCACGAGCAGTACTTC. Translated, it gives CASSQSGQGTHEQYF. The gene calls are TRBV14 and TRBJ2-7; 8 positions match TRBD1. J was trimmed by 5 bases and V by 2 bases; bases with no gene match: 8. This CDR3 region has 15 residues. CDR1 is SGHDN and CDR2 is FVKESK in the germline V gene.

This clone was counted only a few times. This rearrangement joins TRBV7-2 to TRBJ2-2, with D possibly matching TRBD1 (5 bases). The CDR3 is made up of 13 amino acids. Looked up from germline, CDR1 is SGHTA and CDR2 is FQGNSA. Trimming stripped 5 bases from V and 7 bases from J, with 11 bases between. The CDR3 reads CASSVAGNGELFF. The CDR3 DNA reads as TGTGCCAGCAGCGTCGCAGGGAACGGGGAGCTGTTTTTT.

This clone was found a few times. This chain joins TRBV19 and TRBJ2-6; D is possibly TRBD2 (6 bases). CDR3 length: 15 residues. The germline CDR1 and CDR2 sequences are LNHDA and SQIVND (reference sequence). V lost 4 bases, J lost 2 bases, and 9 bases lay in between. CDR3 coding DNA: TGTGCCAGTAGTAAAGGGGAGGCTGGGGCCAACGTCCTGACTTTC. This encodes CASSKGEAGANVLTF.

The chain has TRBV4-2 and TRBJ2-2; 10 nucleotides match TRBD2. CDR3 size: 16 residues. Losses at the gene ends were 7 bases for V and 3 bases for J; bases not matched to a gene: 8. The germline CDR1 and CDR2 sequences are LGHNA and YNFKEQ. The chain's CDR3 is CASKPTSGIDTGELFF. In nucleotides, the CDR3 is TGTGCCAGCAAACCTACTAGCGGGATAGACACCGGGGAGCTGTTTTTT.

The CDR3, as DNA: TGTGCCAGCAGCCCCTTTAAGGGAGCATACGAGCAGTTCTTC. Encoded protein: CASSPFKGAYEQFF. J is TRBJ2-1 and V is TRBV7-9, with TRBD2 as a possible D gene (5 bases). Trimming removed 5 bases at V and 10 bases at J, with 18 bases between. This CDR3 has 14 residues. Germline V gene lookup returns CDR1 SEHNR and CDR2 FQNEAQ (reference sequence).

The gene calls are TRBV2 and TRBJ2-1, with D maybe TRBD2 (5 bases). Germline lookup yields CDR1 SNHLY and CDR2 FYNNEI. The V end was cut by 6 bases, the J end by 7 bases, with 13 bases between. The CDR3 runs 13 residues. CDR3 coding DNA: TGTGCCAGCAGGGAGGCGGGTTGGAATGAGCAGTTCTTC. The encoded protein is CASREAGWNEQFF.

The sample holds a few counts of this clone. This chain connects TRBV7-2 to TRBJ2-3; D gene uncertain. V lost 7 bases and J lost 3, with 5 bases in between. Germline CDR1 and CDR2: SGHTA and FQGNSA. This CDR3 comprises 11 residues. DNA for the CDR3: TGTGCCAGCACCAATACAGATACGCAGTATTTT. Protein product: CASTNTDTQYF.

This clone has more than one count but fewer than ten. The chain is built from TRBV18 and TRBJ2-2, with D perhaps matching TRBD2 (5 bases). Germline V CDR1 and CDR2: KGHSH, LQKENI. The V end was cut by 4 bases, the J end by 3 bases, with 15 bases between. The length of the CDR3 is 16 residues. DNA of the CDR3: TGTGCCAGCTCACGCACTAGGGCAGGAGACACCGGGGAGCTGTTTTTT. Amino acid sequence: CASSRTRAGDTGELFF.

V is TRBV29-1 and J is TRBJ2-1; 12 bases agree with TRBD1. The CDR3 is made up of 16 amino acids. After removal of 6 bases from V and 3 bases from J, the junction contained 9 bases not matched to a gene. The germline V gene encodes CDR1 SQVTM and CDR2 ANQGSEA. CDR3 sequence reads: CSVSGTGGSVYNEQFF. Here the CDR3 DNA reads TGCAGCGTCTCCGGGACAGGGGGCTCCGTCTACAATGAGCAGTTCTTC.